The 6 T cell receptor beta chains given below trace back to one sample, sequenced in a study of shared clonotypes between healthy human individuals. The protocol was immunoSEQ multiplex PCR, while the TCRdb copy is restricted to in-frame clones and leaves out a portion. The sample contains more than 900,000 clones, around 78% of which appear only once. Sequencing used memory CD4+ T cells from PBMCs. Subset here: CD45RA-negative fraction. These receptors came from a man aged 18 to 30 in good health. Some clones in this sample may be carry-over from other donors' samples.

The chain combines TRBV6-5 with TRBJ2-7, with TRBD2 as a possible D gene (5 bases). The CDR3 consists of 13 residues. Germline loops: CDR1 MNHEY, CDR2 SVGAGI. V was clipped by 2 bases and J by 1 base, with 6 bases between them. This chain's CDR3 is CASSYRGSYEQYF. The CDR3 DNA reads TGTGCCAGCAGTTACCGGGGTTCCTACGAGCAGTACTTC.

This clone was observed many times. J is TRBJ2-7 and V is TRBV19, with D possibly matching TRBD2 (6 bases). V was pared by 7 bases and J by 7 bases, with 20 bases between. Germline assignment: CDR1 LNHDA and CDR2 SQIVND (reference sequence). CDR3 length: 14 amino acids. Here the CDR3 reads CASTPGTGVKEQYF. CDR3 coding DNA: TGTGCCAGTACCCCCGGGACTGGGGTTAAGGAGCAGTACTTC.

The chain employs TRBV9 and TRBJ1-3; D is unresolved. Germline V lookup: CDR1 SGDLS, CDR2 YYNGEE. The CDR3 extends over 15 amino acids. V was trimmed by 4 bases and J by 0 bases, leaving 11 bases between them. This CDR3 is CASSKQSNSGNTIYF. The CDR3 DNA reads TGTGCCAGCAGCAAACAGTCTAACTCTGGAAACACCATATATTTT.

The CDR3 here is CASSLDGTGGQETQYF. CDR3 coding DNA: TGTGCCAGTAGCCTCGATGGGACAGGCGGGCAAGAGACCCAGTACTTC. V and J are TRBV19 and TRBJ2-5; TRBD1 matches 8 bases. The CDR3 runs to 16 residues. The germline V gene has CDR1 LNHDA and CDR2 SQIVND (reference sequence). J lost 2 bases, V lost 6 bases, and 11 bases had no gene match.

The chain is built from TRBV19 and TRBJ2-5; possible D gene TRBD2, 6 bases. V was cut by 7 bases and J by 5 bases, with 17 bases left in between. Germline CDR1 LNHDA, CDR2 SQIVND (reference sequence). The CDR3 has 14 amino acids. The DNA of the CDR3 is TGTGCCAGTAAGATTCGGGAGAGGGATGAGACCCAGTACTTC. Translating it yields CASKIRERDETQYF.

In DNA, the CDR3 is TGTGCCAGCAGTGTCGGGACCTACGAGCAGTACTTC. Protein sequence: CASSVGTYEQYF. V gene TRBV6-1 combines with J gene TRBJ2-7, with a possible D match to TRBD2 (5 bases). The CDR3 length is 12 residues. Germline assignment: CDR1 MNHNS and CDR2 SASEGT. The germline V and J ends were trimmed by 4 bases and 2 bases, with 6 bases remaining between them.